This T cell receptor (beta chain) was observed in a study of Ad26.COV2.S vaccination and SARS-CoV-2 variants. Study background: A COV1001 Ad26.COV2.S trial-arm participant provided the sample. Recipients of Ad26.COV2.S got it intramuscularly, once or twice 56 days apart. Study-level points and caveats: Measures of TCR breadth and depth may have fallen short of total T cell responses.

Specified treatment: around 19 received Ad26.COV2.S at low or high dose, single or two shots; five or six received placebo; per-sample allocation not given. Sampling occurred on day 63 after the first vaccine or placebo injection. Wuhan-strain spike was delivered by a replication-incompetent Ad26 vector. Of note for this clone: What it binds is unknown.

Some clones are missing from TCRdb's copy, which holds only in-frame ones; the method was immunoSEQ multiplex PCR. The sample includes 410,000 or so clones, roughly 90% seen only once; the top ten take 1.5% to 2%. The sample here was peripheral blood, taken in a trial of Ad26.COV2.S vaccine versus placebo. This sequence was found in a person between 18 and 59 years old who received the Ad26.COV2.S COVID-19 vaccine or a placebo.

This chain's CDR3 is CASSIRGQGFEQYF. The DNA of the CDR3 is TGTGCCAGTAGTATTCGAGGACAGGGGTTCGAGCAGTACTTC. This chain joins TRBV19 and TRBJ2-7; TRBD1 matches 9 bases. V dropped 3 bases and J dropped 6; count of bases not matched to a gene: 6. This CDR3 is built from 14 residues. Per germline, CDR1 LNHDA and CDR2 SQIVND (reference sequence).